The T cell receptor (beta chain) described here comes from a study of T cell repertoires in cytomegalovirus infection. Study conclusions and caveats: Cumulative public TCR beta family frequency identified carriers of CMV plus the relevant HLA. Predominance within the ex vivo response was attributable to HLA-C-restricted CMV-specific TCR beta clonotypes.

In regard to this clonotype: Its antigen is unknown.

TCRdb re-called the reads through MiXCR, storing one row per CDR3 protein. The repertoire holds roughly 100,000 distinct CDR3 sequences, with about 15% as singletons. The CDR3 consists of 9 residues. The germline CDR1 and CDR2 sequences are SQVTM and ANQGSEA. The V gene lost 7 bases and the J gene lost 3 bases, with 4 bases spanning the gap. Sequenced material: PBMCs. This TCR came from a human donor in good health (CMV status not recorded). Some clones in this sample may be carry-over from other donors' samples. The chain links TRBV29-1 to TRBJ2-7; D is unclear. CDR3 protein: CSGDYEQYF. Here the CDR3 DNA reads TGCAGCGGTGACTACGAGCAGTACTTC.